The TCR beta chain described here comes from a study of T cell responses to AZD1222 COVID-19 vaccine. Broader study findings: Scientists sampled the repertoires only once the peak T cell response had passed. Vaccine-associated CD4 TCRs spanned spike, dominant at 160-218 and 743-854.

Points on this clone: The antigen is unknown.

The protocol was immunoSEQ multiplex PCR, while the TCRdb copy is restricted to in-frame clones and leaves out a portion. The sample has some 170,000 clones, 85% to 90% seen once. Germline lookup yields CDR1 SGHRS and CDR2 YFSETQ. The V gene lost 5 bases and the J gene lost 0 bases, with 6 bases spanning the gap. CDR3 size: 12 residues. This receptor was obtained from an adult in good health. This sample comprised peripheral blood, obtained on day 0 of AZD1222 vaccination. J is TRBJ2-7 and V is TRBV5-1, with unresolved D. As DNA, the CDR3 is TGCGCCAGCAGTATTACCTCCTACGAGCAGTACTTC. It codes for CASSITSYEQYF.